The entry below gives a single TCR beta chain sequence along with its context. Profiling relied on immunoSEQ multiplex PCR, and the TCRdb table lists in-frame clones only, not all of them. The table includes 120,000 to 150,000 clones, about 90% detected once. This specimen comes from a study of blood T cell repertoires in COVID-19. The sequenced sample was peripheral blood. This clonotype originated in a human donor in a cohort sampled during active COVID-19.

CDR3 nucleotides: TGTGCCAGCAAGCGGACAGAGATCGCCGGGGAGCTGTTTTTT. It specifies CASKRTEIAGELFF. The V and J genes are TRBV27 and TRBJ2-2; D perhaps matches TRBD1 (6 bases). Trimming shortened V by 7 bases and J by 6 bases, and 15 bases separated the two germline ends. Germline V CDR1 and CDR2: MNHEY, SMNVEV (reference sequence). This CDR3 has 14 amino acids.